This T cell receptor (beta chain) appears in the sequencing data of a study of shared clonotypes between healthy human individuals. V lost 1 base and J 2 bases, leaving 6 bases between the germline ends. Germline V gene lookup returns CDR1 MNHEY and CDR2 SVGAGI. This CDR3 contains 14 residues. Authors' methods: Filtering of immunoSEQ junctional sequences could not match full-length read filtering. Assay: immunoSEQ multiplex PCR; the TCRdb copy retains only in-frame clones and omits some. V and J calls and clone size follow that table, whereas D and trimming were derived from the DNA. The data show about 2.3 million clones, roughly 92% seen once. Broader study findings: Shared across four donors were around 4.7% of the naive CD4 clonotypes. Relative to memory subsets, naive subsets generally showed larger estimated richness. Generation probabilities were higher for clonotypes shared across all four sorted-subset donors than for unshared ones.

A word on this clone: Antigen specificity is unknown.

This TCR came from a man aged 18-30 years in good health. Some clones in this sample may be carry-over from other donors' samples. The specimen was naive CD4+ T cells from PBMCs. Sample subset: CD45RA+ positively selected. The chain uses TRBV6-5 and TRBJ2-1, with D possibly TRBD2 on 6 matching bases. The CDR3 loop is CASSYWGAYNEQFF. Written as DNA, the CDR3 is TGTGCCAGCAGTTACTGGGGGGCCTACAATGAGCAGTTCTTC.